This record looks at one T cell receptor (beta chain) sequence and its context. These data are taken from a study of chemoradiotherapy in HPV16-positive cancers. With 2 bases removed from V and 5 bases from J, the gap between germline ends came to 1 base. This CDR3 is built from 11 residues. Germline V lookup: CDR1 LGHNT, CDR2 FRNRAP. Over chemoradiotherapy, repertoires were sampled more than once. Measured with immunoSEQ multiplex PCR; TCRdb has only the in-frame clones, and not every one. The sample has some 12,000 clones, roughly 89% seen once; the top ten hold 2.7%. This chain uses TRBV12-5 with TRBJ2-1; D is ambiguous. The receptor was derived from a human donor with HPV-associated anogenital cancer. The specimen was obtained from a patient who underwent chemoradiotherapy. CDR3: CASGLHNEQFF. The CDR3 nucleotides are TGTGCTAGTGGTTTGCACAATGAGCAGTTCTTC.